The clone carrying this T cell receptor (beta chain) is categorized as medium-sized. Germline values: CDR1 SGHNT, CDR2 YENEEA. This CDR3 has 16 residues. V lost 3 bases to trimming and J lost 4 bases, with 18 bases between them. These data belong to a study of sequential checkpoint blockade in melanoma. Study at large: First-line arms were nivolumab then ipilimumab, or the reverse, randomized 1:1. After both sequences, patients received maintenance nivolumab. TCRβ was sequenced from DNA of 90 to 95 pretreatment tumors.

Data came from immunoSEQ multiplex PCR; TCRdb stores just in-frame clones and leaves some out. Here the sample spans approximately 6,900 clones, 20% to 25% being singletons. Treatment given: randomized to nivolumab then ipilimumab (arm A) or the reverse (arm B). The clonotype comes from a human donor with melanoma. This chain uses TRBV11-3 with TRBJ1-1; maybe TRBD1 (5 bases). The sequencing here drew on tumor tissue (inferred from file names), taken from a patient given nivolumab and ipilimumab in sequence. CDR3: CASSLTATNRGTEAFF. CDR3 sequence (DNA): TGTGCCAGCAGCTTGACAGCAACAAATCGGGGCACTGAAGCTTTCTTT.